This T cell receptor beta chain was recovered during a study of monozygotic twins with inflammatory bowel disease. On this clonotype itself: Its antigen remains unidentified.

Germline V lookup: CDR1 SGHRS, CDR2 YFSETQ. This CDR3 is built from 15 residues. The study's findings and limits: By inverse Simpson index, TCRbeta diversity was lower in IBD patients than in healthy co-twins. Researchers report that IBD patients shared fewer clonotypes with others than healthy twins, especially amid disease activity.

Each CDR3 protein gets one entry in TCRdb, which reprocessed the 5' RACE reads and gives no DNA. The table for this sample gives about 210,000 distinct CDR3 sequences. The receptor comes from a human donor with ulcerative colitis or Crohn's disease, or a healthy co-twin of an affected twin (not recorded which). The sequenced material came from blood. V is TRBV5-1 and J is TRBJ2-1; TCRdb's D call, TRBD1, is unchecked because there is no DNA. CDR3 residues: CASSRGTGSYNEQFF.